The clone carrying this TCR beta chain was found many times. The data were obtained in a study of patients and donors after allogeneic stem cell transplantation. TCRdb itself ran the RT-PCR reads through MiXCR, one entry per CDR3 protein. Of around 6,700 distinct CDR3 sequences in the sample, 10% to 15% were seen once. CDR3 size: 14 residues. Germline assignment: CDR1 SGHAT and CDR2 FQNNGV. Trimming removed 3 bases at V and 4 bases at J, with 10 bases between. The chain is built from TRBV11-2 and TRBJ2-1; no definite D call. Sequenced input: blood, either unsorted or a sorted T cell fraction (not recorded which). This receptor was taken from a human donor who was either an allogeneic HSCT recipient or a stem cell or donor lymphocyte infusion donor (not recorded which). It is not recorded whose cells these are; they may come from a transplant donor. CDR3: CASSFGDTYNEQFF. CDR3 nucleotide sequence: TGTGCCAGCAGCTTTGGGGATACTTACAATGAGCAGTTCTTC.